This T cell receptor (beta chain) was profiled in a study of blood T cells in healthy people across ages. The CDR3 spans 15 residues. CDR1 and CDR2 (germline): SEHNR, FQNEAQ (reference sequence). Through a sample-barcoded 5' primer and a J-beta primer mix, a second PCR was run for roughly 6 to 11 cycles. TCRdb re-called the 5' RACE reads with MiXCR, one entry per CDR3 protein. The sample yields about 840,000 distinct CDR3 sequences, 25% to 30% seen once. Worth noting for this clonotype: Sequence at one end of the junction differs from germline and may be a read error.

These data were also filed under a second study, of T cells of mothers and their children.

Source material: blood. The chain recombines TRBV7-9 with TRBJ2-5; TRBD1 matches 7 bases. This clonotype was sampled from a woman in her forties in good health. The CDR3: CASSPRQGMAETRYF. CDR3 nucleotide sequence: TGTGCCAGCAGCCCCAGACAGGGAATGGCGGAGACCCGGTACTTC.